The clone carrying this T cell receptor beta chain has just a few counts. The data derive from a study of T cells after yellow fever vaccination. Study as a whole: The authors prepared low-cell-number fractions using SMART-Seq v4 Ultra Low Input.

The germline V gene encodes CDR1 LGHDT and CDR2 YNNKEL (reference sequence). The germline V and J ends were trimmed by 1 base and 5 bases, with 13 bases remaining between them. This CDR3 is built from 15 residues. TCRdb passed the 5' RACE reads through MiXCR, listing each CDR3 protein once. This repertoire shows under 300,000 distinct CDR3 sequences, 6.9% found once; its top ten account for roughly 0.93%. The sequencing here drew on CD4+ T cells sorted from PBMCs, taken 15 days after the yellow fever booster vaccination. The receptor was derived from a young man who received the YFV17D yellow fever vaccine. This chain connects TRBV3-1 to TRBJ2-3; D may be TRBD2 (6 bases). CDR3 sequence: CASSQGSAGGDTQYF. The CDR3 DNA reads TGTGCCAGCAGCCAAGGCTCAGCGGGTGGAGATACGCAGTATTTT.